A selection of T cell receptor beta chains follows, all from one sample in a study of cytomegalovirus exposure and HLA in healthy donors. Sequencing used immunoSEQ multiplex PCR; TCRdb keeps in-frame clones, though not all of them. Of 110,000 to 150,000 clones listed, around 80% are singletons. Sequenced input: PBMCs. The source of these receptors is a female donor in good health and CMV-seronegative. CDR3s include the opening cysteine and the closing phenylalanine or tryptophan. A D gene is named only where the DNA matches it firmly.

J	D	V	CDR3
TRBJ1-2	.	TRBV19	CASIRSAVEDGGGYTF
TRBJ1-2	.	TRBV11-2	CASSLGAGAVANYGYTF
TRBJ1-2	TRBD1	TRBV5-4	CASSQTGQGLRGYTF
TRBJ1-2	TRBD1	TRBV19	CASGRTGSAGNYGYTF
TRBJ2-7	.	TRBV7-6	CASSLVPGGLSYEQYF
TRBJ2-1	.	TRBV29-1	CSVVLRVRVYNEQFF
TRBJ2-5	.	TRBV30	CASWTEGETQYF
TRBJ2-1	TRBD2	TRBV5-1	CASSLDISRGGRSRNEQFF
TRBJ2-4	.	TRBV4-3	CASSQVMGLAKNIQYF
TRBJ1-4	.	TRBV7-9	CASSFLRQGGEKLFF
TRBJ1-2	.	TRBV5-1	CASSLAGGQERGYTF
TRBJ2-1	TRBD1	TRBV15	CATDPGQGNNEQFF
TRBJ2-7	TRBD1	TRBV28	CASTGQDRDRDNSGEQYF
TRBJ1-3	TRBD1	TRBV10-3	CAISEGDRGLSPGNTIYF
TRBJ1-3	.	TRBV6-1	CASSPVRASNTIYF
TRBJ1-1	TRBD1	TRBV5-5	CASSLDRVEAFF
TRBJ2-5	.	TRBV5-1	CASSLLQIQETQYF
TRBJ1-1	.	TRBV12-1	CASSTREDTEAFF
TRBJ1-4	.	TRBV7-5	CVRSPDTPSGKLFF
TRBJ2-7	TRBD1	TRBV10-3	CAIRTGNLFYEQYF
TRBJ1-2	TRBD1	TRBV27	CASSWTGHLRNYGYTF
TRBJ1-2	.	TRBV7-4	CASPTRRVGYTF
TRBJ2-3	.	TRBV5-1	CASSLAATSTDTQYF
TRBJ2-2	TRBD1	TRBV9	CASSVGQGGSTGELFF
TRBJ1-1	TRBD1	TRBV5-5	CASSYNLQGEAFF
TRBJ2-1	TRBD2	TRBV30	CAWSVPGGRSYNEQFF
TRBJ2-1	TRBD1	TRBV29-1	CSADTGVYNEQFF
TRBJ1-5	.	TRBV11-2	CASSLTAGDQPQHF
TRBJ1-5	TRBD1	TRBV30	CAWRGAGGGNQPQHF
TRBJ2-1	TRBD1	TRBV6-5	CASSSGQVYNEQFF
TRBJ1-1	.	TRBV10-1	CASSEGRRNTEAFF
TRBJ2-1	TRBD2	TRBV28	CASSHTTSGTGNEQFF
TRBJ2-3	.	TRBV6-4	CASSAFSGTSTDTQYF
TRBJ1-4	.	TRBV5-1	CASSLDVRIDRTNEKLFF
TRBJ1-5	TRBD1	TRBV28	CASRSGGSSLLGQPQHF
TRBJ1-1	.	TRBV7-2	CASSPGRRGGDAFF
TRBJ2-5	.	TRBV5-8	CASSLRGRETQYF
TRBJ2-4	TRBD1	TRBV2	CASSEGDRLAKNIQYF
TRBJ1-3	.	TRBV30	CAWSVRGGRSGNTIYF
TRBJ2-5	.	TRBV9	CASSVGDFTETQYF
TRBJ1-2	TRBD1	TRBV18	CASSRILAGTGSYGYTF
TRBJ1-4	TRBD1	TRBV4-3	CASSQDRGLGEKLFF
TRBJ2-2	.	TRBV7-2	CASSLDRVLLGGELFF
TRBJ2-2	TRBD2	TRBV7-2	CASSLGLAGGRPGELFF
TRBJ1-2	TRBD1	TRBV6-5	CASRPGTVSNYGYPF
TRBJ2-5	.	TRBV19	CARIALQGRGIETQYF
TRBJ1-2	.	TRBV29-1	CSVESPGQFGYTF
TRBJ1-5	.	TRBV2	CASSEAAGARSPQHF
TRBJ2-7	.	TRBV4-1	CASSEVTGYEQYF